Following are 16 T cell receptor beta chains from one sample sequenced in a study of T cells in Graves' hyperthyroidism and ophthalmopathy. What was amplified from RNA transcripts were TCR beta CDR3 regions. HTBI primers were used for first-round RT-PCR of the TCR CDR3. From the multiplex PCR reads, TCRdb called clonotypes with MiXCR, one entry per CDR3 protein. This sample carries hundreds of thousands of distinct CDR3 sequences, more than 30% of them seen once, and the ten largest clones take 8.9%. The specimen sequenced was blood. These receptors were collected from a man aged 18-30 years with Graves' hyperthyroidism.

The rearrangement joins TRBV14 to TRBJ1-1, with D unresolved. This CDR3 is built from 12 residues. V lost 5 bases and J 7 bases, leaving 11 bases between the germline ends. Germline V gene sequence: CDR1 SGHDN, CDR2 FVKESK. CDR3 sequence reads: CASSLEGLEAFF. The CDR3 coding sequence is TGTGCCAGCAGCTTAGAGGGCCTTGAAGCTTTCTTT.

The chain recombines TRBV9 with TRBJ1-5; D perhaps matches TRBD1 (6 bases). The CDR3 runs to 13 residues. Trimming left V 4 bases short and J 8 bases short, with 13 bases between. Germline values: CDR1 SGDLS, CDR2 YYNGEE. The CDR3 here is CASSLQGVEPQHF. In DNA form, the CDR3 reads TGTGCCAGCAGCTTACAGGGTGTGGAGCCCCAGCATTTT.

The gene calls are TRBV11-2 and TRBJ2-1; no clear D gene. The ends were cut back, 4 bases at V and 9 bases at J, with 16 bases in the middle. This CDR3 has 14 residues. CDR1 and CDR2 from the germline V gene are SGHAT and FQNNGV. The CDR3 is CASSSIGLTSEQFF. CDR3 sequence (DNA): TGTGCCAGCAGCTCGATCGGGCTTACAAGTGAGCAGTTCTTC.

This sequence joins TRBV2 and TRBJ1-3, with unresolved D. Deletions cut 3 bases from V and 6 bases from J, with 9 bases between. Germline V CDR1 and CDR2: SNHLY, FYNNEI. This CDR3 is built from 13 residues. The CDR3 loop is CASSELAKNTIYF. The CDR3, as DNA: TGTGCCAGCAGTGAGCTAGCGAAAAACACCATATATTTT.

The V and J genes are TRBV16 and TRBJ1-1, with D unclear. Trimming removed 1 base at V and 10 bases at J, with 10 bases between. The CDR3 length is 12 residues. Germline V gene lookup returns CDR1 KGHSY and CDR2 FQNENV. DNA for the CDR3: TGTGCCAGCAGCCAATTCGGCCCCGGAGCTTTCTTT. This translates into CASSQFGPGAFF.

This clonotype was counted many times. The V gene is TRBV29-1, the J gene TRBJ1-2; D is possibly TRBD1 (6 bases). This CDR3 is built from 12 residues. Germline loops: CDR1 SQVTM, CDR2 ANQGSEA. V gave up 6 bases and J gave up 4 bases, with 12 bases separating them. This CDR3 is CSVFTGLYGYTF. Written as DNA, the CDR3 is TGCAGCGTCTTCACAGGGCTCTATGGCTACACCTTC.

This chain links TRBV7-8 with TRBJ1-6; D is undetermined. V was cut by 6 bases and J by 0 bases, with 15 bases left in between. CDR1 SGHVS and CDR2 FQNEAQ come from the germline V gene. This CDR3 spans 17 amino acids. CDR3 in DNA: TGTGCCAGCAGTTCCCTGCGGACGAGCTCCTATAATTCACCCCTCCACTTT. Protein: CASSSLRTSSYNSPLHF. The whole variable domain, filled in from reference TRBV7-8 and TRBJ1-6, reads GAGVSQSPRYKVAKRGQDVALRCDPISGHVSLFWYQQALGQGPEFLTYFQNEAQLDKSGLPSDRFFAERPEGSVSTLKIQRTQQEDSAVYLCASSSLRTSSYNSPLHFGNGTRLTVT.

The CDR3 DNA sequence: TGCAGTGCTATACAGGCCAGCTCCTACGAGCAGTACTTC. Amino acids: CSAIQASSYEQYF. The chain has TRBV20-1 and TRBJ2-7; tentative D call: TRBD1 (5 bases). The germline V gene encodes CDR1 DFQATT and CDR2 SNEGSKA (reference sequence). The V end was cut by 4 bases, the J end by 0 bases, with 10 bases between. This CDR3 has 13 residues.

This clonotype has only a few counts. V is TRBV20-1 and J is TRBJ2-5; TRBD2 matches 12 bases. CDR1 is DFQATT and CDR2 is SNEGSKA in the germline V gene (reference sequence). The CDR3 runs 16 residues. J lost 5 bases, V lost 6 bases, and 13 bases had no gene match. CDR3 region: CSAQPTSGGKYETQYF. Written as DNA, the CDR3 is TGCAGTGCGCAGCCCACTAGCGGGGGGAAGTATGAGACCCAGTACTTC.

The sample holds a few counts of this clonotype. The rearrangement links TRBV9 to TRBJ2-7, with D possibly matching TRBD2 (5 bases). V was pared by 10 bases and J by 0 bases, with 8 bases between. Germline CDR1 and CDR2: SGDLS and YYNGEE. CDR3 length: 11 residues. The CDR3 DNA sequence: TGTGCCCGCGGGCTCTCCTACGAGCAGTACTTC. Its translation: CARGLSYEQYF.

This rearrangement joins TRBV12-3 or TRBV12-4 to TRBJ1-1, with D perhaps TRBD1 (5 bases). V was cut by 5 bases and J by 5 bases, with 18 bases left in between. This CDR3 has 15 amino acids. The CDR3 sequence is CASSHLRRAGTEAFF. CDR3 sequence (DNA): TGTGCCAGCAGTCACCTGAGGAGGGCAGGGACTGAAGCTTTCTTT.

The chain recombines TRBV19 with TRBJ1-1, with D possibly TRBD1 on 5 matching bases. CDR3 length: 13 residues. Trimming left V 5 bases short and J 6 bases short, with 13 bases between. Looked up from germline, CDR1 is LNHDA and CDR2 is SQIVND (reference sequence). CDR3 region: CASSRALGAEAFF. The CDR3 DNA follows: TGTGCCAGTAGTCGCGCCCTGGGGGCTGAAGCTTTCTTT.

The V gene is TRBV11-2, the J gene TRBJ2-5; D unresolved. With 6 bases removed from V and 7 bases from J, the gap between germline ends came to 21 bases. The germline gives CDR1 SGHAT, CDR2 FQNNGV. There are 15 residues in the CDR3. Here the CDR3 reads CASSTERAQVRTQYF. CDR3 in DNA: TGTGCCAGCAGTACGGAAAGGGCCCAAGTGCGGACCCAGTACTTC.

This clonotype occurred a few times. This chain connects TRBV9 to TRBJ1-4; D is uncertain. This CDR3 is 13 amino acids long. Germline V gene data show CDR1 as SGDLS and CDR2 as YYNGEE. The V gene lost 4 bases and the J gene lost 8 bases, with 12 bases spanning the gap. The CDR3: CASSPRPGEKLFF. In DNA, the CDR3 is TGTGCCAGCAGCCCCCGGCCCGGAGAAAAACTGTTTTTT. Combining the CDR3 with reference TRBV9 and TRBJ1-4 gives the whole variable domain DSGVTQTPKHLITATGQRVTLRCSPRSGDLSVYWYQQSLDQGLQFLIQYYNGEERAKGNILERFSAQQFPDLHSELNLSSLELGDSALYFCASSPRPGEKLFFGSGTQLSVL.

This clonotype was observed once. This chain links TRBV2 with TRBJ2-7; D gene unclear. Germline V gene lookup returns CDR1 SNHLY and CDR2 FYNNEI. CDR3 length: 12 amino acids. Trimming left V 7 bases short and J 2 bases short, with 9 bases between. CDR3 sequence reads: CASKRNPYEQYF. In DNA, the CDR3 is TGTGCCAGCAAGAGAAACCCCTACGAGCAGTACTTC.

The chain recombines TRBV5-5 with TRBJ2-5; 7 bases are a match to TRBD2. The CDR3 is 15 residues long. Trimming took 0 bases from V and 5 from J; bases not matched to a gene: 7. The germline V gene encodes CDR1 SGHKS and CDR2 YYEKEE (reference sequence). CDR3 residues: CASSLALASGETQYF. Written as DNA, the CDR3 is TGTGCCAGCAGCTTGGCCCTAGCTAGCGGTGAGACCCAGTACTTC.